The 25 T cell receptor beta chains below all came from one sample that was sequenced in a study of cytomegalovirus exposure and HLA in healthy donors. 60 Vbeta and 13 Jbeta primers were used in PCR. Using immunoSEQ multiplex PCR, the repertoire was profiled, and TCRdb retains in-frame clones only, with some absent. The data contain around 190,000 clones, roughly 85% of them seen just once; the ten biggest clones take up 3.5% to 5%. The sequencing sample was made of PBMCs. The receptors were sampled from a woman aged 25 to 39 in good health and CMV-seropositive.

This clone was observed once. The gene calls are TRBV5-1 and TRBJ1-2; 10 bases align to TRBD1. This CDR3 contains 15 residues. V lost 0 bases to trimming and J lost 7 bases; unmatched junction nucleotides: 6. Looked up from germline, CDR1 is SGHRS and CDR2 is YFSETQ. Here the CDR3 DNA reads TGCGCCAGCAGCTTGGATGGGGACAGGGGACGTGGCTACACCTTC. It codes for CASSLDGDRGRGYTF.

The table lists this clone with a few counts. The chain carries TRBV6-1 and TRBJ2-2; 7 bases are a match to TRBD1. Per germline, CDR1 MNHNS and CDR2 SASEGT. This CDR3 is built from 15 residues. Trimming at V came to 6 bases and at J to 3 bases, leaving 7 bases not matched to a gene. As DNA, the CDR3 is TGTGCCAGCAGGCGACAGGGCGAGGACACCGGGGAGCTGTTTTTT. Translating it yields CASRRQGEDTGELFF.

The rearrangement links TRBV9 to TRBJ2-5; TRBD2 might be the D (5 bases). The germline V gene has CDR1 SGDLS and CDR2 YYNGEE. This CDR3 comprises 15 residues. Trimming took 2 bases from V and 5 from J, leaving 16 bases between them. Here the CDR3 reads CASSVIGETRETQYF. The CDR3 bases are TGTGCCAGCAGCGTCATCGGGGAAACGAGGGAGACCCAGTACTTC.

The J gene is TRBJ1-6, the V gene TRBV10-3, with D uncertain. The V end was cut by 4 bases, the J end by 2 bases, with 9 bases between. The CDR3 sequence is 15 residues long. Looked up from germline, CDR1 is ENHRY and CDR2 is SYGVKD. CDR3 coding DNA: TGTGCCATCAGTGCCGGTAACGCCTATAATTCACCCCTCCACTTT. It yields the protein CAISAGNAYNSPLHF.

In DNA, the CDR3 is TGTGCCAGCAGCAAAGGGCGGCAGGGGGATAACTATGGCTACACCTTC. It specifies CASSKGRQGDNYGYTF. The chain has TRBV21-1 and TRBJ1-2; TRBD1, the D gene given by the table, was not confirmed from the DNA. TRBV21-1 is reported as a pseudogene. The length of the CDR3 is 16 residues.

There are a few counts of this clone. DNA for the CDR3: TGTGCCAGCTTATTAAGGGGGAACACTGAAGCTTTCTTT. Its protein product is CASLLRGNTEAFF. The genes are TRBV19 and TRBJ1-1; a possible D gene is TRBD1 (5 bases). Germline assignment: CDR1 LNHDA and CDR2 SQIVND (reference sequence). The CDR3 is 13 amino acids. V was shortened by 9 bases and J by 1 base, with 12 bases between the two germline ends.

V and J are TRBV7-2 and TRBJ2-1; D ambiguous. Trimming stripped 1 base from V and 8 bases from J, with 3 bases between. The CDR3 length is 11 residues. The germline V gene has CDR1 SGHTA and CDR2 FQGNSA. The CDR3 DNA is TGTGCCAGCAGCTTAGTCGATGAGCAGTTCTTC. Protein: CASSLVDEQFF. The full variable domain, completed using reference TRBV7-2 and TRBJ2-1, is GAGVSQSPSNKVTEKGKDVELRCDPISGHTALYWYRQSLGQGLEFLIYFQGNSAPDKSGLPSDRFSAERTGGSVSTLTIQRTQQEDSAVYLCASSLVDEQFFGPGTRLTVL.

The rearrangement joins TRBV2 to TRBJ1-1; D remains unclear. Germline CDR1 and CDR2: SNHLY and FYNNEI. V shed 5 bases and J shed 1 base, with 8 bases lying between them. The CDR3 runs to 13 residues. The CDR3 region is CASSKDQNTEAFF. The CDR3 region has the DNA TGTGCCAGCAGTAAAGATCAGAACACTGAAGCTTTCTTT.

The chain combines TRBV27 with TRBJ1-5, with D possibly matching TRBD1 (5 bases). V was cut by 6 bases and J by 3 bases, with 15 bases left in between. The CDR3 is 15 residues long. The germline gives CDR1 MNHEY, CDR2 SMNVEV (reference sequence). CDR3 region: CASSQGRDVNQPQHF. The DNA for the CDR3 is TGTGCCAGCAGCCAAGGGCGGGACGTCAATCAGCCCCAGCATTTT.

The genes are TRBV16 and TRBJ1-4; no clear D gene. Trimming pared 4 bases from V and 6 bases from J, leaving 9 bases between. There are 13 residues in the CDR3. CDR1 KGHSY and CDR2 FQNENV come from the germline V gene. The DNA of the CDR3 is TGTGCCAGCAGCCGGTTGGTAGATGAAAAACTGTTTTTT. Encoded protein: CASSRLVDEKLFF.

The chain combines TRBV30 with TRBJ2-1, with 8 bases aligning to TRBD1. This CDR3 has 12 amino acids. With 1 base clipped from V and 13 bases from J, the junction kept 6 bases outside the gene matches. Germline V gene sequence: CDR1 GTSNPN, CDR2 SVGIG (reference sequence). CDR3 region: CAWSASGQGQFF. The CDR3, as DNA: TGTGCCTGGAGTGCCAGCGGACAGGGACAGTTCTTC.

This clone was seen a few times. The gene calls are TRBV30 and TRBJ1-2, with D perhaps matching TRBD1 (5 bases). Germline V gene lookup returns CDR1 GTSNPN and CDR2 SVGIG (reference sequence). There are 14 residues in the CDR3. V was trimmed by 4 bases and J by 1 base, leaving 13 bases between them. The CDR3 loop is CAWKDDSINYGYTF. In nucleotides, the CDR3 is TGTGCCTGGAAAGACGACAGTATTAACTATGGCTACACCTTC.

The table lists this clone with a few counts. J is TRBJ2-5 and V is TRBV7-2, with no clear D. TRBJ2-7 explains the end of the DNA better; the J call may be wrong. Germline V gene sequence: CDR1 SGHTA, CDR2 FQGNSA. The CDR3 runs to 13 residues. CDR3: CASSFTATYEQYF. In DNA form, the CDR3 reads TGTGCCAGCAGCTTTACAGCTACCTACGAGCAGTACTTC.

The CDR3 sequence is CASSEGRWNNEQFF. The CDR3 coding sequence is TGTGCCAGTAGTGAGGGCAGGTGGAACAATGAGCAGTTCTTC. The chain recombines TRBV19 with TRBJ2-1; a possible D gene is TRBD2 (5 bases). Germline V gene lookup returns CDR1 LNHDA and CDR2 SQIVND (reference sequence). This CDR3 contains 14 residues. Trimming removed 5 bases from V and 5 bases from J, with 13 bases in between.

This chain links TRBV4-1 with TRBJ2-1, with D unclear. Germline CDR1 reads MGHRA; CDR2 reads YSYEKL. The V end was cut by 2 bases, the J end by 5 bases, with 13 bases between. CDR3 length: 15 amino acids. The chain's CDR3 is CASSQYPRSDNEQFF. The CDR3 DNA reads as TGCGCCAGCAGCCAATATCCGAGAAGCGACAATGAGCAGTTCTTC.

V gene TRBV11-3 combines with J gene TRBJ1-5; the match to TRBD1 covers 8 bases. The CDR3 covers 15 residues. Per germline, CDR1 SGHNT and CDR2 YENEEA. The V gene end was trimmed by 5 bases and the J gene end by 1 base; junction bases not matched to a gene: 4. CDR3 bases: TGTGCCAGCAGCCCGGGACAGGCCAGCAATCAGCCCCAGCATTTT. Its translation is CASSPGQASNQPQHF. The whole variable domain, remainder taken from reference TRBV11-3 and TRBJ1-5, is EAGVVQSPRYKIIEKKQPVAFWCNPISGHNTLYWYLQNLGQGPELLIRYENEEAVDDSQLPKDRFSAERLKGVDSTLKIQPAELGDSAVYLCASSPGQASNQPQHFGDGTRLSIL.

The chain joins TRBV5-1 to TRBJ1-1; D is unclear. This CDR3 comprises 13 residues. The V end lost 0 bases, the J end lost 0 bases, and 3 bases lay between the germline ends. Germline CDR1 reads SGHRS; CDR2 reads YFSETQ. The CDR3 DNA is TGCGCCAGCAGCTTGGCGGTGAACACTGAAGCTTTCTTT. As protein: CASSLAVNTEAFF.

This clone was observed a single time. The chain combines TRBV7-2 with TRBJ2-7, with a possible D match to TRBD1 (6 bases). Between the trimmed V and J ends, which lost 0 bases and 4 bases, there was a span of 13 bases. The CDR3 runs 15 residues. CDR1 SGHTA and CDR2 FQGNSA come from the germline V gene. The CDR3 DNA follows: TGTGCCAGCAGCTTAGCGTCAGGGGTACAGTACGAGCAGTACTTC. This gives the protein CASSLASGVQYEQYF.

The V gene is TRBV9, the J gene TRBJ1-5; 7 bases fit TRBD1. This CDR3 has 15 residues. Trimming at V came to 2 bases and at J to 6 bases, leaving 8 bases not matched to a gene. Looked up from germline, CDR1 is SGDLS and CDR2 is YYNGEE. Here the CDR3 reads CASSVDRDLTQPQHF. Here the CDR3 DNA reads TGTGCCAGCAGCGTTGACAGGGACTTAACTCAGCCCCAGCATTTT.

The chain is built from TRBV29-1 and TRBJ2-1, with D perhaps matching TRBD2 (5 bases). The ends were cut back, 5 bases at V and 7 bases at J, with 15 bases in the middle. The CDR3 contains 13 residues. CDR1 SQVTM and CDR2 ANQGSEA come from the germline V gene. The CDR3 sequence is CSVIGLVKNEQFF. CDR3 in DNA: TGCAGCGTTATCGGACTGGTAAAGAATGAGCAGTTCTTC.

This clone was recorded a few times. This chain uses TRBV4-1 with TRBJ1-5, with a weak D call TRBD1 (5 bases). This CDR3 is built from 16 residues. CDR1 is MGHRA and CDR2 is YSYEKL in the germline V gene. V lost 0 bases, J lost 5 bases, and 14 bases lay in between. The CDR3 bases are TGCGCCAGCAGCCAAGACGGGCAGGGAATGCATCAGCCCCAGCATTTT. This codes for CASSQDGQGMHQPQHF.

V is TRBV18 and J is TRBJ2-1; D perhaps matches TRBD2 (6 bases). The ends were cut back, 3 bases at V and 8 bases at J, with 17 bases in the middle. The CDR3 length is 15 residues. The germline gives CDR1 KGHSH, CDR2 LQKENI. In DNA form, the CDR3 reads TGTGCCAGCTCACCCTTAGCGGCCCCCGAGGATGAGCAGTTCTTC. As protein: CASSPLAAPEDEQFF.

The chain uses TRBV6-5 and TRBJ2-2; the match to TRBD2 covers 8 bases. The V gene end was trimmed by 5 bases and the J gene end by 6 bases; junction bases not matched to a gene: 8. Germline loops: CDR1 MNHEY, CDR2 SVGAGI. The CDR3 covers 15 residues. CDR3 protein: CASSRGAGAAGELFF. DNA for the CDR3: TGTGCCAGCAGTCGTGGAGCGGGAGCGGCCGGGGAGCTGTTTTTT.

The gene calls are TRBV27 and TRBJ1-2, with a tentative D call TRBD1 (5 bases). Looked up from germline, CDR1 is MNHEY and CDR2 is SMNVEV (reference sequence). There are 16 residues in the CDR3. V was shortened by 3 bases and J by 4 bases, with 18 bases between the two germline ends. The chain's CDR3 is CASSLPGTREAYGYTF. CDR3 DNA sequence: TGTGCCAGCAGTTTGCCCGGGACGAGGGAGGCCTATGGCTACACCTTC.

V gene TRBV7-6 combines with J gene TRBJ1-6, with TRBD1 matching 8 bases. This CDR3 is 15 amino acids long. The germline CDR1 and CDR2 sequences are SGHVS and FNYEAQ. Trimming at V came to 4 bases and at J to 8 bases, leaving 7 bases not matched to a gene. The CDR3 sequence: CASSSDRGGYSPLHF. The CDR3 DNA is TGTGCCAGCAGCTCAGACAGGGGTGGTTATTCACCCCTCCACTTT.